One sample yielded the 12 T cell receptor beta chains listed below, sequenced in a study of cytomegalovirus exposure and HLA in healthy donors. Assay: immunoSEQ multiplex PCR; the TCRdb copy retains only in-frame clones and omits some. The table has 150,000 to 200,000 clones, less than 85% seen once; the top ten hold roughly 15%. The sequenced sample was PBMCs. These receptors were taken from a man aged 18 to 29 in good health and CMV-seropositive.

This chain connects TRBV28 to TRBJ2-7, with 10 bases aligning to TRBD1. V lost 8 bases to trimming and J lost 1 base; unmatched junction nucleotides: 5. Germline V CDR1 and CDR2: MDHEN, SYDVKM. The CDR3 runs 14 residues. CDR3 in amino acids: CASFRQGASYEQYF. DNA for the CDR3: TGTGCCAGCTTCCGACAGGGGGCATCCTACGAGCAGTACTTC.

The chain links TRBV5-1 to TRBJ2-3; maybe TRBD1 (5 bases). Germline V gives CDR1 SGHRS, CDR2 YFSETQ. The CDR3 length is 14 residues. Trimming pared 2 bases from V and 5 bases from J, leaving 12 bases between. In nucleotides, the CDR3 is TGCGCCAGCAGCTTACAGGCGGTAGGAGATACGCAGTATTTT. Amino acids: CASSLQAVGDTQYF.

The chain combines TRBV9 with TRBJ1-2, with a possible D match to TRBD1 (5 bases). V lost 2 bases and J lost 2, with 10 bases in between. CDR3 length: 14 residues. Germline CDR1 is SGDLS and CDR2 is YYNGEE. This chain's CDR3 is CASSVRGGNYGYTF. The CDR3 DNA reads TGTGCCAGCAGCGTTAGGGGAGGGAACTATGGCTACACCTTC.

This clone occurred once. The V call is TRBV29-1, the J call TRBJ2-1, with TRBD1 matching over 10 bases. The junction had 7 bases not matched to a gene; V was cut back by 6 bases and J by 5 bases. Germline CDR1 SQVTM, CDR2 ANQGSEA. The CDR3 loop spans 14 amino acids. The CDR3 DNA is TGCAGCGTCCTTTGGGGGACAGGGGACAATGAGCAGTTCTTC. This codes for CSVLWGTGDNEQFF.

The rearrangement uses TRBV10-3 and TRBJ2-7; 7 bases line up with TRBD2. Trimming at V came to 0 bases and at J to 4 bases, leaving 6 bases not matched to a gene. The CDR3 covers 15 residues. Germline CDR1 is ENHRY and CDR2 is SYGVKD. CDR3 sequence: CAISESGGLLYEQYF. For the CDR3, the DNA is TGTGCCATCAGTGAGTCCGGGGGACTACTATACGAGCAGTACTTC.

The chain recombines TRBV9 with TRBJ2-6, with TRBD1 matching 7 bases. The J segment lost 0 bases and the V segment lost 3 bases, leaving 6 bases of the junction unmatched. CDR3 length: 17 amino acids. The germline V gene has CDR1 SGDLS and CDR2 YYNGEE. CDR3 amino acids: CASSEGDSYSGANVLTF. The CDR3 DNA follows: TGTGCCAGCAGCGAGGGGGACAGTTACTCTGGGGCCAACGTCCTGACTTTC.

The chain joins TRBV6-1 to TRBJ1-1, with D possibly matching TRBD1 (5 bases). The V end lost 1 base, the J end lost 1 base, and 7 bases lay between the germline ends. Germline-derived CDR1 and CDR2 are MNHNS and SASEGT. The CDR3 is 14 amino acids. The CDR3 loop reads CASSEGTGNTEAFF. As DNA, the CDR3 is TGTGCCAGCAGTGAAGGAACAGGGAACACTGAAGCTTTCTTT.

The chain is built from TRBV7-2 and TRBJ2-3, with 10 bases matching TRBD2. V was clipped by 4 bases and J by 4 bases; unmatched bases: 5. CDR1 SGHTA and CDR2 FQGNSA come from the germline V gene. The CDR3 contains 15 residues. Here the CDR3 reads CASSSPSGSPDTQYF. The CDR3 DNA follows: TGTGCCAGCAGCTCCCCTAGCGGGAGTCCAGATACGCAGTATTTT.

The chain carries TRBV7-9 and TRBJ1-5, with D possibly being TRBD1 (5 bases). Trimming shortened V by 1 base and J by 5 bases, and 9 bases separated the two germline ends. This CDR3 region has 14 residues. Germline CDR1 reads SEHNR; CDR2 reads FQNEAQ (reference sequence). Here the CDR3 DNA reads TGTGCCAGCAGCTTAGATCGGGGGGATCAGCCCCAGCATTTT. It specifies CASSLDRGDQPQHF.

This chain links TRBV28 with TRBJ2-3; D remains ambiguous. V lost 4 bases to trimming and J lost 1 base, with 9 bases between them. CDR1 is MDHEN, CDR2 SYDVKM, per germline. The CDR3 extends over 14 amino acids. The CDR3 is CASSYGIGTDTQYF. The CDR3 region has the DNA TGTGCCAGCAGTTACGGTATCGGCACAGATACGCAGTATTTT.

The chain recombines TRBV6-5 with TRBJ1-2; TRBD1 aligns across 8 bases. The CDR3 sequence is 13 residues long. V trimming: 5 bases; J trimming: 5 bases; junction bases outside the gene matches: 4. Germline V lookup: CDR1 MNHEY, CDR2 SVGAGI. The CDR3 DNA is TGTGCCAGCAGTGACTGGACAGGGTATGGCTACACCTTC. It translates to CASSDWTGYGYTF.

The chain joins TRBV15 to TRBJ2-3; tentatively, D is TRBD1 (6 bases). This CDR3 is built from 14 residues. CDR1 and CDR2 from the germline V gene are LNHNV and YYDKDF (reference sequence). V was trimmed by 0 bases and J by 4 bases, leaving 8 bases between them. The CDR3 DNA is TGTGCCACCAGCAGAGATCCAGGGGCAGATACGCAGTATTTT. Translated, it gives CATSRDPGADTQYF.